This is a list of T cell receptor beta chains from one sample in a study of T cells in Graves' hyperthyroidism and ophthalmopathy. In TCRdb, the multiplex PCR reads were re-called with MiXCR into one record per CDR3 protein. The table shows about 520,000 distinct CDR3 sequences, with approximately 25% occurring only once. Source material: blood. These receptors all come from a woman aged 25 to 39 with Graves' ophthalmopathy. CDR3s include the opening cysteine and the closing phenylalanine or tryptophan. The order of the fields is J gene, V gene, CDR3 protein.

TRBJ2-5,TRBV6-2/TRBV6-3,CASDQVGREETQYF
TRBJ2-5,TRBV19,CASSYLPGQGSETQYF
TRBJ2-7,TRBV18,CASSPSGGMTFYEQYF
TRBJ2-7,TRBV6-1,CASSEAVPYYEQYF
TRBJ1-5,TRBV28,CASSLQTLSNQPQHF
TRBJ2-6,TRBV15,CATSRPLSGANVLTF
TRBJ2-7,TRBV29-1,CSVEAAGRGAYEQYF
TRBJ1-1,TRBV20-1,CSARDRTDEAFF
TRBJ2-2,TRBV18,CASSPRTGTGELFF
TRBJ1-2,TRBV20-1,CSAGTGRPNYGYTF
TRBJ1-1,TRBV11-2,CASSLIQGADTEAFF
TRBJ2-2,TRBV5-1,CASSFSPPGGELFF
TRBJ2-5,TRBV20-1,CSAGGRAVETQYF
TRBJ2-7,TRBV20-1,CSAPSPGGYEQYF
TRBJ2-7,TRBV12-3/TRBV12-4,CASSLATGRYEQYF
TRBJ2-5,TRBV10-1,CASSEVGTSQETQYF
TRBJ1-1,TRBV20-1,CSASQGFKAFF
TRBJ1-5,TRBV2,CASSVLGISNQPQHF
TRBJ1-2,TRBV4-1,CASSQVGRGSNGYTF
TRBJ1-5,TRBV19,CASKTASNQPQHF
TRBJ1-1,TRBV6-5,CASSYDGGRTEAFF
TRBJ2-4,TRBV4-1,CASRNSPLAKNIQYF
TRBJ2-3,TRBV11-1,CASSFPGGGARMDTQYF
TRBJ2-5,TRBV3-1,CASSQAWGSGGVPKTQYF
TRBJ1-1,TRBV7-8,CASNRQEDTEAFF
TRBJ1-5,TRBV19,CASSIRVSGNQPQHF
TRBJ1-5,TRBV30,CAWTRGGGNQPQHF
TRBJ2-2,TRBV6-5,CASSSLGPWGTGELFF
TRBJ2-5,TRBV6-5,CASGPGLRKETQYF
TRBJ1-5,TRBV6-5,CASSWAWDQPQHF
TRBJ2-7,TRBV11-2,CASHGLNYEQYF
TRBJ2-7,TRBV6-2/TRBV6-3,CASSTPAIGYEQYF
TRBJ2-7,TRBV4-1,CASSAPGQTYEQYF
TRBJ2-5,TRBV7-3,CASSLQGWQTQYF
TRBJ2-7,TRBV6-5,CASSYSSGAITYEQYF
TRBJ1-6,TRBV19,CASSLSPGSYNSPLHF
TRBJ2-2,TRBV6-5,CASSYRRANTGELFF
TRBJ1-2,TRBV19,CASIPGQGFFYGYTF
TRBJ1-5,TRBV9,CASSVEDYTDQPQHF
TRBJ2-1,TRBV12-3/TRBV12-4,CASSPLDSLYNEQFF
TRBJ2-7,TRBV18,CASSPRGMGVYEQYF
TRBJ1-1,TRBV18,CASSPGADTEAFF
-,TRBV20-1,CSMYAGLTAYEQFF
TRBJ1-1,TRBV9,CASSVDGTANTEAFF
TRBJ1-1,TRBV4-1,CASSQEWDRGILAMNTEAFF
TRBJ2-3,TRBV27,CASSFYDRASTDTQYF
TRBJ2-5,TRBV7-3,CASTLTGELGETQYF
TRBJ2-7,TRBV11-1,CASSLGSTGGAYEQYF
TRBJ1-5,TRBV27,CASSSLGGPQHF
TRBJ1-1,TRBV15,CATSMYPNTEAFF
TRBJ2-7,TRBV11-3,CASSSNLLRSYEQYF
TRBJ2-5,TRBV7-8,CASSFLGQGEKETQYF
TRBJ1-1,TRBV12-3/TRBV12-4,CASSFVAGEAFF
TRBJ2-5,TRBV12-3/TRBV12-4,CASSLNRHPYQETQYF
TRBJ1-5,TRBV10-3,CAISADTQPQHF